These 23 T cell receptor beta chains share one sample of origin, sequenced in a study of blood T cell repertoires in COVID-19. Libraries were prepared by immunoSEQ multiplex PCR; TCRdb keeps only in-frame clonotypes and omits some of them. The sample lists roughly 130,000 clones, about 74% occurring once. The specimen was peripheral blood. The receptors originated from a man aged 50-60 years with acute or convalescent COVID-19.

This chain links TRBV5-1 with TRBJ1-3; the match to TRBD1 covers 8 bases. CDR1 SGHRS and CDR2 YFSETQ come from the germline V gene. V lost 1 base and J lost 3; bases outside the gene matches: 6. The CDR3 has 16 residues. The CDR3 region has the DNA TGCGCCAGCAGCTTGATAGGACAGGGCTTTGGAAACACCATATATTTT. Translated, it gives CASSLIGQGFGNTIYF. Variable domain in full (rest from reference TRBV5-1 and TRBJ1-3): KAGVTQTPRYLIKTRGQQVTLSCSPISGHRSVSWYQQTPGQGLQFLFEYFSETQRNKGNFPGRFSGRQFSNSRSEMNVSTLELGDSALYLCASSLIGQGFGNTIYFGEGSWLTVV.

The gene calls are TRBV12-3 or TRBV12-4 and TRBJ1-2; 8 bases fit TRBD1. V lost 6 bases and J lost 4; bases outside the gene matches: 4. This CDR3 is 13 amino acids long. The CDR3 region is CASSPDRVYGYTF. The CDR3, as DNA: TGTGCCAGCAGCCCGGACAGGGTCTATGGCTACACCTTC.

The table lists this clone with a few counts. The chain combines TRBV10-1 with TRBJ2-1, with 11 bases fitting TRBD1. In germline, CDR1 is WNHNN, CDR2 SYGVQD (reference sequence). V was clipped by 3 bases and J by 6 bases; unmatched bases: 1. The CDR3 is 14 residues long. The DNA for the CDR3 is TGCGCCAGCAGTGATGGGACAGGGGGCAATGAGCAGTTCTTC. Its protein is CASSDGTGGNEQFF.

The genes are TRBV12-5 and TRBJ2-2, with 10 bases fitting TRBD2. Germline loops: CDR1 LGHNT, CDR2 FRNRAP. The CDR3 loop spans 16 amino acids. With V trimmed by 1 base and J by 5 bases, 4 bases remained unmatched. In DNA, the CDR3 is TGTGCTAGTGGTTTGGCCAGCGGGGGGGCAACCGGGGAGCTGTTTTTT. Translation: CASGLASGGATGELFF.

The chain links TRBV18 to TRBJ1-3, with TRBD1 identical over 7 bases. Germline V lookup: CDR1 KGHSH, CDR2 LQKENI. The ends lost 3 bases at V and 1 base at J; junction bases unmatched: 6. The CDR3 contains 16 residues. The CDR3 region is CASSPQPQGSGNTIYF. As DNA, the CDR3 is TGTGCCAGCTCACCTCAGCCACAGGGGTCTGGAAACACCATATATTTT.

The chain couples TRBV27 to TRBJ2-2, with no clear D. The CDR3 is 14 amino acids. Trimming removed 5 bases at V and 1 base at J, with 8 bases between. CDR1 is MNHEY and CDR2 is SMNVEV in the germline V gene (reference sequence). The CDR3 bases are TGTGCCAGCAGTCAATACGGGAACACCGGGGAGCTGTTTTTT. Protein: CASSQYGNTGELFF.

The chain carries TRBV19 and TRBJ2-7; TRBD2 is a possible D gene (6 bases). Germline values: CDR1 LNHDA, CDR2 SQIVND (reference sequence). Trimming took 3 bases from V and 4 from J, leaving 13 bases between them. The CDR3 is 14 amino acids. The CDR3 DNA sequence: TGTGCCAGTAGTATGGAGGGAAGAACATACGAGCAGTACTTC. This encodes CASSMEGRTYEQYF.

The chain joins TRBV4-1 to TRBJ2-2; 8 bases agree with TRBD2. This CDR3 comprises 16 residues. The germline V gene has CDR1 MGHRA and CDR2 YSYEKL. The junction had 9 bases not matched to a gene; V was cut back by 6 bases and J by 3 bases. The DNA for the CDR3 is TGCGCCAGCAGTCCAATGTTTAGCGGGGACACCGGGGAGCTGTTTTTT. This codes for CASSPMFSGDTGELFF.

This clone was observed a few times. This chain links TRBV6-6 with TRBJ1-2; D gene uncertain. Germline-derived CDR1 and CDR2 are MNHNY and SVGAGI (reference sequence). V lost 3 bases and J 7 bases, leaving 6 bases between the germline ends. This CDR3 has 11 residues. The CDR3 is CASSYTAGYTF. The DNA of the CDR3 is TGTGCCAGCAGTTATACTGCTGGCTACACCTTC.

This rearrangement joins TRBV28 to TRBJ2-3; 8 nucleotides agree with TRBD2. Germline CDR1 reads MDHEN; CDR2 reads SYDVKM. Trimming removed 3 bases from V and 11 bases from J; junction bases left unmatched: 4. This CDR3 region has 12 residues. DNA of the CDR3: TGTGCCAGCAGTTTTGGTCTAGCGGGGCAGTATTTT. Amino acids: CASSFGLAGQYF.

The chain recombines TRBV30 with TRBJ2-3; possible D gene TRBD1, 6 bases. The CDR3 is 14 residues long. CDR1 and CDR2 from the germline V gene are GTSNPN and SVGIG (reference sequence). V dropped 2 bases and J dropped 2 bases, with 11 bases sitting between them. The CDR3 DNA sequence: TGTGCCTGGAGTAGGGGGACCTTCACAGATACGCAGTATTTT. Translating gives CAWSRGTFTDTQYF.

The CDR3: CASTKGEQETQYF. The CDR3 DNA reads TGCGCCAGCACAAAGGGAGAACAAGAGACCCAGTACTTC. The V and J genes are TRBV5-1 and TRBJ2-5, with a weak D call TRBD2 (5 bases). This CDR3 is built from 13 residues. CDR1 is SGHRS and CDR2 is YFSETQ in the germline V gene. V was trimmed by 6 bases and J by 2 bases, leaving 11 bases between them.

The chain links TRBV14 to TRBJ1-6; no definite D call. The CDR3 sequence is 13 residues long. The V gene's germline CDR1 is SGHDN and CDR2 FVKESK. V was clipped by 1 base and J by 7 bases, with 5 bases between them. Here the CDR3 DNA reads TGTGCCAGCAGCCAAGTACGGAATTCACCCCTCCACTTT. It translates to CASSQVRNSPLHF. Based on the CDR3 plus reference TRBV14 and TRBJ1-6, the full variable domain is EAGVTQFPSHSVIEKGQTVTLRCDPISGHDNLYWYRRVMGKEIKFLLHFVKESKQDESGMPNNRFLAERTGGTYSTLKVQPAELEDSGVYFCASSQVRNSPLHFGNGTRLTVT.

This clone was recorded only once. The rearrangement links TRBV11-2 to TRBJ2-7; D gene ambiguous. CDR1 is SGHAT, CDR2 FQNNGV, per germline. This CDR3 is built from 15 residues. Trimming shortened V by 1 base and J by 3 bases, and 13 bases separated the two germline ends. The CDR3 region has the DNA TGTGCCAGCAGCTTAGGGCCAGGAACGAACTACGAGCAGTACTTC. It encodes CASSLGPGTNYEQYF.

The CDR3 DNA is TGTGCCAGCAGTGTCTGGGGGCGTGGGGGCTACACCTTC. Its protein is CASSVWGRGGYTF. The chain carries TRBV12-3 or TRBV12-4 and TRBJ1-2; a possible D gene is TRBD1 (6 bases). The CDR3 spans 13 residues. V lost 5 bases, J lost 8 bases, and 15 bases lay in between.

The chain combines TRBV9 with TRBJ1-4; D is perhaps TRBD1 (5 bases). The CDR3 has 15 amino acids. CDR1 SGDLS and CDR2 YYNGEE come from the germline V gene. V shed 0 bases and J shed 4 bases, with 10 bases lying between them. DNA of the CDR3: TGTGCCAGCAGCGTAGGTGGGGGGTATAATGAAAAACTGTTTTTT. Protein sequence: CASSVGGGYNEKLFF.

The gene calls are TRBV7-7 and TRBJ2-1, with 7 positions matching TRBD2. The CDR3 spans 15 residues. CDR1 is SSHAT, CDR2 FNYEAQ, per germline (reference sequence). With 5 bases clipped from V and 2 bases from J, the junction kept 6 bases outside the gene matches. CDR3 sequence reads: CASSIQGGPYNEQFF. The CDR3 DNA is TGTGCCAGCAGCATTCAGGGAGGGCCCTACAATGAGCAGTTCTTC.

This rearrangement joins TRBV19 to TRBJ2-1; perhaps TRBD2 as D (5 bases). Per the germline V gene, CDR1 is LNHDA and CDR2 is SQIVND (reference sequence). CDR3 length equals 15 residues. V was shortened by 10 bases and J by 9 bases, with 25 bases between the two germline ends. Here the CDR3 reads CATIDWTGLGTEQFF. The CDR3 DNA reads TGTGCCACTATTGATTGGACGGGGTTAGGAACTGAGCAGTTCTTC. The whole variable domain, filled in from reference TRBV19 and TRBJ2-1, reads DGGITQSPKYLFRKEGQNVTLSCEQNLNHDAMYWYRQDPGQGLRLIYYSQIVNDFQKGDIAEGYSVSREKKESFPLTVTSAQKNPTAFYLCATIDWTGLGTEQFFGPGTRLTVL.

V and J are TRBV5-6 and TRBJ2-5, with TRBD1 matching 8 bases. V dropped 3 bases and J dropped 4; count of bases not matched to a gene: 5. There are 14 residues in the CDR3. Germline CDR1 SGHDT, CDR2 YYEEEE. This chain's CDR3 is CASSSGTGVETQYF. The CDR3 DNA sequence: TGTGCCAGCAGCTCCGGGACAGGTGTAGAGACCCAGTACTTC.

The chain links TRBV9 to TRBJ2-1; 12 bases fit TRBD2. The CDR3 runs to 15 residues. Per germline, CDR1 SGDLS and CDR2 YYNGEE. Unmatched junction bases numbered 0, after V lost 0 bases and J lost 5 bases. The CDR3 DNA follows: TGTGCCAGCAGCGTAGGACTAGCGGGGGACAATGAGCAGTTCTTC. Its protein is CASSVGLAGDNEQFF.

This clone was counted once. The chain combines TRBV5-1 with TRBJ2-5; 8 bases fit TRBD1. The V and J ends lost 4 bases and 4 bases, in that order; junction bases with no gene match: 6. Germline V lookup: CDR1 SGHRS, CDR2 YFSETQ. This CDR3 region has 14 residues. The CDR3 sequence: CASSNGQGIETQYF. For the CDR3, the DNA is TGCGCCAGCAGCAATGGACAGGGAATAGAGACCCAGTACTTC. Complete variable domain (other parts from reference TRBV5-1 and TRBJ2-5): KAGVTQTPRYLIKTRGQQVTLSCSPISGHRSVSWYQQTPGQGLQFLFEYFSETQRNKGNFPGRFSGRQFSNSRSEMNVSTLELGDSALYLCASSNGQGIETQYFGPGTRLLVL.

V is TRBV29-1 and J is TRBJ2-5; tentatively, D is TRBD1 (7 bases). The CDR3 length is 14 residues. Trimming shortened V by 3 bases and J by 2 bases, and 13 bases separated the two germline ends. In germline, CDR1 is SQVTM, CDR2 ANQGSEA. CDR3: CSVEPTGRQETQYF. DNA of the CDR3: TGCAGCGTTGAGCCGACAGGGAGGCAAGAGACCCAGTACTTC. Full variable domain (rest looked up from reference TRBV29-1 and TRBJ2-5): SAVISQKPSRDICQRGTSLTIQCQVDSQVTMMFWYRQQPGQSLTLIATANQGSEATYESGFVIDKFPISRPNLTFSTLTVSNMSPEDSSIYLCSVEPTGRQETQYFGPGTRLLVL.

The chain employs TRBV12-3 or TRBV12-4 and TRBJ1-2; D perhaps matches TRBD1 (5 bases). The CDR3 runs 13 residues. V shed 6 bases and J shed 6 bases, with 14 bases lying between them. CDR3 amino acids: CASRPWGGDGYTF. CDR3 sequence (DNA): TGTGCCAGCAGGCCCTGGGGGGGGGATGGCTACACCTTC.